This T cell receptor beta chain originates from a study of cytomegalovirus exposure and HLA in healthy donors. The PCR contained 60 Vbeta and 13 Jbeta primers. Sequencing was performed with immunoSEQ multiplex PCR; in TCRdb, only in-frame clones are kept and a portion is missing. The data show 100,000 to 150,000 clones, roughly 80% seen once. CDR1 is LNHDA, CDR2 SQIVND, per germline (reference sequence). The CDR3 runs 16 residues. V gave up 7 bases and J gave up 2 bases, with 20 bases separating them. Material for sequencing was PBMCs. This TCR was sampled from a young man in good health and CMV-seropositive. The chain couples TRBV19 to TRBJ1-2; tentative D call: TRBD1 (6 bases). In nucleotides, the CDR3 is TGTGCCAGTACCTATACAATATCCCAGGGGAACTATGGCTACACCTTC. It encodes CASTYTISQGNYGYTF.